These 12 T cell receptor beta chains share one sample of origin, sequenced in a study of shared clonotypes between healthy human individuals. Naive CD8 cells comprised CD45RO-negative, CCR7-positively selected cells, excluding terminally differentiated effector memory CD45RA+ cells. Profiling relied on immunoSEQ multiplex PCR, and the TCRdb table lists in-frame clones only, not all of them. Here the sample spans around 2.1 million clones, 85% to 95% being singletons. Sequenced material: naive CD8+ T cells from PBMCs. All receptors come from a man younger than 35 in good health. Some clones in this sample may be carry-over from other donors' samples.

The gene calls are TRBV5-1 and TRBJ2-5; D is unclear. The CDR3 runs to 15 residues. CDR1 is SGHRS and CDR2 is YFSETQ in the germline V gene. V lost 0 bases to trimming and J lost 4 bases, with 13 bases between them. The CDR3 DNA is TGCGCCAGCAGCTTGGGTGGACCCCGGCGAGAGACCCAGTACTTC. Translated, it gives CASSLGGPRRETQYF.

The chain employs TRBV4-3 and TRBJ2-2; D possibly corresponds to TRBD1 (6 bases). The V and J ends lost 4 bases and 6 bases respectively, with 12 bases between them. The germline gives CDR1 LGHNA, CDR2 YSLEER. The CDR3 runs 14 residues. The CDR3 DNA is TGCGCCAGCAGCCCCCGACAGGCCGCCGGGGAGCTGTTTTTT. Protein sequence: CASSPRQAAGELFF.

The chain has TRBV28 and TRBJ1-5, with TRBD1 matching over 7 bases. The germline CDR1 and CDR2 sequences are MDHEN and SYDVKM. The CDR3 is 15 residues long. Trimming at V came to 2 bases and at J to 4 bases, leaving 5 bases not matched to a gene. CDR3: CASSLQTGINQPQHF. DNA for the CDR3: TGTGCCAGCAGTTTACAGACAGGGATTAATCAGCCCCAGCATTTT.

Here the CDR3 reads CASSKRSYNEQFF. CDR3 in DNA: TGCGCCAGCAGCAAAAGGTCCTACAATGAGCAGTTCTTC. The chain recombines TRBV10-1 with TRBJ2-1, with no clear D. The length of the CDR3 is 13 residues. In germline, CDR1 is WNHNN, CDR2 SYGVQD (reference sequence). With 6 bases removed from V and 1 base from J, the gap between germline ends came to 7 bases.

The chain recombines TRBV7-2 with TRBJ1-1; TRBD1 matches at 8 bases. The V gene's germline CDR1 is SGHTA and CDR2 FQGNSA. J gave up 0 bases and V 3 bases, and 3 bases lay outside the gene matches. This CDR3 spans 15 amino acids. CDR3 sequence reads: CASSLGTGMNTEAFF. The CDR3 DNA reads as TGTGCCAGCAGCTTGGGGACAGGCATGAACACTGAAGCTTTCTTT. Looking up the rest from reference TRBV7-2 and TRBJ1-1 gives the full variable domain: GAGVSQSPSNKVTEKGKDVELRCDPISGHTALYWYRQSLGQGLEFLIYFQGNSAPDKSGLPSDRFSAERTGGSVSTLTIQRTQQEDSAVYLCASSLGTGMNTEAFFGQGTRLTVV.

The chain joins TRBV15 to TRBJ2-3; 7 positions match TRBD2. Germline CDR1 reads LNHNV; CDR2 reads YYDKDF (reference sequence). The CDR3 is 15 amino acids. The J segment lost 2 bases and the V segment lost 8 bases, leaving 10 bases of the junction unmatched. DNA of the CDR3: TGTGCCACCTCGAGCGGGGAGGTTTACACAGATACGCAGTATTTT. It codes for CATSSGEVYTDTQYF.

A single count supports this clone. This chain joins TRBV19 and TRBJ1-4; D may be TRBD1 (5 bases). This CDR3 spans 13 amino acids. Germline CDR1 is LNHDA and CDR2 is SQIVND (reference sequence). Trimming cost V 8 bases and J 7 bases, with 14 bases left between them. Here the CDR3 DNA reads TGTGCCAGTTCTAGATCCAGGGCTGAAAAACTGTTTTTT. It yields the protein CASSRSRAEKLFF.

The chain joins TRBV7-9 to TRBJ1-5; D uncertain. Trimming cost V 5 bases and J 9 bases, with 11 bases left between them. Germline V CDR1 and CDR2: SEHNR, FQNEAQ (reference sequence). The CDR3 runs to 12 residues. In DNA, the CDR3 is TGTGCCAGCAGCAAAAAACCGGGGCCCCAGCATTTT. Encoded protein: CASSKKPGPQHF.

This clone appeared once. This chain joins TRBV29-1 and TRBJ2-1, with TRBD2 as a possible D gene (5 bases). In germline, CDR1 is SQVTM, CDR2 ANQGSEA. The CDR3 sequence is 14 residues long. V was cut by 4 bases and J by 10 bases, with 20 bases left in between. CDR3 loop: CSVVGASRSTEQFF. The CDR3 DNA sequence: TGCAGCGTTGTAGGTGCTAGCCGAAGTACCGAGCAGTTCTTC.

J is TRBJ1-1 and V is TRBV7-9, with a possible D match to TRBD1 (5 bases). The germline gives CDR1 SEHNR, CDR2 FQNEAQ (reference sequence). The CDR3 length is 13 residues. The V and J ends lost 6 bases and 1 base respectively, with 9 bases between them. In DNA, the CDR3 is TGTGCCAGCAGACAAGGACAGAACACTGAAGCTTTCTTT. This gives the protein CASRQGQNTEAFF. Full variable domain (remainder filled in from reference TRBV7-9 and TRBJ1-1): DTGVSQNPRHKITKRGQNVTFRCDPISEHNRLYWYRQTLGQGPEFLTYFQNEAQLEKSRLLSDRFSAERPKGSFSTLEIQRTEQGDSAMYLCASRQGQNTEAFFGQGTRLTVV.

As for this clone: In the same sample, other DNA sequences code for this CDR3. This chain uses TRBV5-4 with TRBJ1-1; unclear D gene. The CDR3 is 14 amino acids. Trimming took 4 bases from V and 1 from J, leaving 11 bases between them. Germline values: CDR1 SGHNT, CDR2 YYREEE (reference sequence). The CDR3 is CASSLDRENTEAFF. CDR3 coding DNA: TGTGCCAGCAGCCTGGACCGAGAGAACACTGAAGCTTTCTTT.

The chain combines TRBV7-9 with TRBJ1-1, with 10 bases matching TRBD1. The germline gives CDR1 SEHNR, CDR2 FQNEAQ (reference sequence). The CDR3 is made up of 18 amino acids. Trimming took 2 bases from V and 2 from J; bases not matched to a gene: 11. CDR3 bases: TGTGCCAGCAGCTTAACTTGGACAGGGGGATCGGGCAACACTGAAGCTTTCTTT. This gives the protein CASSLTWTGGSGNTEAFF.